This T cell receptor beta chain came from a study of OX40 agonist ivuxolimab in advanced cancers. Using immunoSEQ multiplex PCR, the repertoire was profiled, and TCRdb retains in-frame clones only, with some absent. There are approximately 70,000 clones in the sample; about 83% occur only once, and under 7.5% lies in the top ten. Overall study findings and caveats: Some of the lowest clonal expansion was seen in partial responders at 0.1-3.0 mg/kg.

This CDR3 contains 17 residues. Germline CDR1 KGHSH, CDR2 LQKENI. The V and J ends lost 4 bases and 3 bases, in that order; junction bases with no gene match: 10. Comment on this clone: The target antigen is unknown.

The TCR was taken from an adult with an advanced solid tumor such as melanoma, head and neck, liver or kidney cancer. This chain joins TRBV18 and TRBJ1-2, with TRBD1 identical over 11 bases. The sequencing here drew on CD4+ or CD8+ T cells sorted from blood, taken in a trial of the OX40 agonist ivuxolimab. DNA of the CDR3: TGTGCCAGCTCACGGACAGGGGGCGTAGGTAACGACTATGGCTACACCTTC. Residues: CASSRTGGVGNDYGYTF.